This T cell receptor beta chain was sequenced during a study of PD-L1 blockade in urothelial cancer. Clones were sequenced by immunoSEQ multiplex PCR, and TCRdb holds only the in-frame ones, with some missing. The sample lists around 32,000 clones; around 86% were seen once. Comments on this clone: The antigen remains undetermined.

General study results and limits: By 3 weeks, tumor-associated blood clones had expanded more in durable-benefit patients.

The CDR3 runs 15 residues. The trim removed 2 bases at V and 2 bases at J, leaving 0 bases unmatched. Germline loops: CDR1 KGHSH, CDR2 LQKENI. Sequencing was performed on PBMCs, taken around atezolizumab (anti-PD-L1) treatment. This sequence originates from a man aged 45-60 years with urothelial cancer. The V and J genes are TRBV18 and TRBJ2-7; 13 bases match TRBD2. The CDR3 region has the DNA TGTGCCAGCTCACCAACTAGCGGGGGGGCCTACGAGCAGTACTTC. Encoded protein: CASSPTSGGAYEQYF.